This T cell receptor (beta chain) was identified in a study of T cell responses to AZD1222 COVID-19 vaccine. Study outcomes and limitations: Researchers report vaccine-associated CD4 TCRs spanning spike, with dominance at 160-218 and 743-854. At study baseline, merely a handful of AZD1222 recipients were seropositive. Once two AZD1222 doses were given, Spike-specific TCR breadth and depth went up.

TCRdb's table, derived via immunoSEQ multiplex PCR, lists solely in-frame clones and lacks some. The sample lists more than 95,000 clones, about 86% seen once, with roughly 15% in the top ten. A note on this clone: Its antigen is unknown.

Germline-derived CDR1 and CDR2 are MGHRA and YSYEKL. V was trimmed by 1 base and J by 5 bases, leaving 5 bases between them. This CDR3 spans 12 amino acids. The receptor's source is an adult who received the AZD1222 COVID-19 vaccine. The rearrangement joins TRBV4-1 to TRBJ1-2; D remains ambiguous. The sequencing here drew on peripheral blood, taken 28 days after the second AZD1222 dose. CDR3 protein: CASSQAGYGYTF. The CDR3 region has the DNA TGCGCCAGCAGCCAAGCAGGATATGGCTACACCTTC.